This T cell receptor beta chain was identified during a study of shared T cell receptors in the human thymus. CDR1 and CDR2 (germline): SGHVS, FQNEAQ. This CDR3 is built from 14 residues. Trimming removed 7 bases at V and 2 bases at J, with 12 bases between. Clones were read by immunoSEQ multiplex PCR, and TCRdb kept only the in-frame ones, dropping some. The sample records roughly 700,000 clones, more than 75% being singletons. These same data were also listed under a study on human thymus T cells. From that paper: Resections were taken during corrective heart surgery, and the thymus tissue came from these. Thymic and blood repertoires seemed to show skewed V and J gene use. There were highly overlapping thymic repertoires among unrelated individuals, as related research reported.

Source material: thymocytes. The receptor comes from a boy in the first two years of life with a congenital heart defect. The chain is built from TRBV7-8 and TRBJ1-5, with D possibly being TRBD1 (5 bases). The CDR3 reads CASNLVRGNQPQHF. CDR3 bases: TGTGCCAGCAATCTGGTCAGGGGCAATCAGCCCCAGCATTTT.